This T cell receptor beta chain was identified in a study of blood T cell repertoires in COVID-19. About the research overall: Samples representing acute and convalescent COVID-19 were sourced from the United States, Italy and Spain.

Data came from immunoSEQ multiplex PCR; TCRdb stores just in-frame clones and leaves some out. The sample holds tens of thousands of clones, approximately 86% seen once. V trimming: 8 bases; J trimming: 4 bases; junction bases outside the gene matches: 5. Germline V CDR1 and CDR2: KGHSH, LQKENI. The CDR3 is made up of 13 amino acids. The specimen was peripheral blood. The genes are TRBV18 and TRBJ2-7, with 10 bases that match TRBD1. The TCR sequence derives from a man aged 60 to 69 with acute or convalescent COVID-19. CDR3 sequence: CASRTGQGYEQYF. The CDR3 DNA reads TGTGCCAGCCGTACGGGACAGGGGTACGAGCAGTACTTC.